This TCR beta chain originates from a study of neurological immune-mediated disorders. Study-level results: Sharing of CDR3 amino acid sequences among expanded clones across subjects was absent, suggesting private repertoires in all groups. Falling below healthy controls, multiple sclerosis showed the least TCR clonal expansion, while HTLV-1-associated myelopathy showed the most.

This clonotype was found many times. Its antigen is as yet unknown. With 10-nucleotide random UMIs included, cDNA was synthesized by 5'RACE. The authors obtained over 180 million TCR-beta sequences from 15-18 subjects per sequencing run. Each CDR3 protein gets one entry after TCRdb re-called the 5' RACE reads with MiXCR. The table records tens of thousands of distinct CDR3 sequences, approximately 10% of them present only once. The material sequenced was PBMCs. The receptor comes from a woman between 40 and 55 years old with HTLV-1-associated myelopathy (HAM/TSP).

The CDR3, as DNA: TGCGCCAGCAGCCAAGCTAGAGACTCCAGGCGGGAAGCTTTCTTT. It encodes CASSQARDSRREAFF. The chain joins TRBV4-1 to TRBJ1-1; D unclear. Germline values: CDR1 MGHRA, CDR2 YSYEKL. The CDR3 has 15 residues. Trimming stripped 1 base from V and 8 bases from J, with 17 bases between.